Listed here are 7 T cell receptor beta chains from one sample, sequenced in a study of PD-1 blockade in mismatch repair-deficient tumors. Some clones are missing from TCRdb's copy, which holds only in-frame ones; the method was immunoSEQ multiplex PCR. The sample comprises about 130,000 clones, more than 70% of which are singletons, and 10% to 15% rests with the top ten. The material was peripheral blood, obtained 70 to 72 weeks after starting pembrolizumab. All receptors derive from an adult with mismatch repair-deficient cancer.

The genes are TRBV7-9 and TRBJ2-1; D might be TRBD1 or TRBD2, each matching 5 bases. The CDR3 contains 18 residues. Looked up from germline, CDR1 is SEHNR and CDR2 is FQNEAQ (reference sequence). V was clipped by 2 bases and J by 4 bases, with 21 bases between them. The CDR3 sequence: CASSLTRPGTNLYNEQFF. CDR3 sequence (DNA): TGTGCCAGCAGCTTAACGCGGCCCGGGACCAACTTATACAATGAGCAGTTCTTC.

The genes are TRBV5-4 and TRBJ2-1; D may be TRBD1 or TRBD2 (5 bases each). The V end lost 2 bases, the J end lost 8 bases, and 11 bases lay between the germline ends. From germline, CDR1 is SGHNT and CDR2 YYREEE (reference sequence). CDR3 length: 13 residues. CDR3 in DNA: TGTGCCAGCAGCTTCGGGGCAGGGTATGAGCAGTTCTTC. Protein product: CASSFGAGYEQFF. The complete variable domain, with remaining parts taken from reference TRBV5-4 and TRBJ2-1, reads ETGVTQSPTHLIKTRGQQVTLRCSSQSGHNTVSWYQQALGQGPQFIFQYYREEENGRGNFPPRFSGLQFPNYSSELNVNALELDDSALYLCASSFGAGYEQFFGPGTRLTVL.

This sequence joins TRBV29-1 and TRBJ2-5; 13 bases line up with TRBD2. Germline assignment: CDR1 SQVTM and CDR2 ANQGSEA. The junction had 0 bases not matched to a gene; V was cut back by 4 bases and J by 4 bases. CDR3 size: 13 residues. CDR3 in DNA: TGCAGCGTTGGACTAGCGGGAGGAGAGACCCAGTACTTC. Its protein is CSVGLAGGETQYF.

This chain links TRBV30 with TRBJ2-5; 7 nucleotides match TRBD1. Germline V gene sequence: CDR1 GTSNPN, CDR2 SVGIG (reference sequence). V lost 4 bases, J lost 1 base, and 9 bases stayed unmatched. This CDR3 has 15 amino acids. The CDR3 DNA follows: TGTGCCTGGACTCCAGGACAGGCCCTCCAAGAGACCCAGTACTTC. Its translation: CAWTPGQALQETQYF.

The V call is TRBV4-3, the J call TRBJ2-5; 8 bases match TRBD1. CDR3 length equals 19 residues. The trim removed 2 bases at V and 1 base at J, leaving 15 bases unmatched. CDR1 is LGHNA, CDR2 YSLEER, per germline. CDR3 sequence: CASSQRFETGEVGQETQYF. CDR3 in DNA: TGCGCCAGCAGCCAACGTTTCGAGACAGGGGAGGTTGGCCAAGAGACCCAGTACTTC.

The chain is built from TRBV13 and TRBJ2-7, with D perhaps assigned TRBD1 or TRBD2 (6 bases each). The germline CDR1 and CDR2 sequences are PRHDT and FYEKMQ (reference sequence). There are 16 residues in the CDR3. Trimming left V 3 bases short and J 7 bases short, with 22 bases between. The CDR3 nucleotides are TGTGCCAGCAGCTTTTTCGGGGGCCGGGAATTTACGGAGCAGTACTTC. This gives the protein CASSFFGGREFTEQYF.

Of note for this clone: The junction does not match germline at one end; this may be a read error. J is TRBJ2-7 and V is TRBV7-7; D is unresolved. Looked up from germline, CDR1 is SSHAT and CDR2 is FNYEAQ (reference sequence). The CDR3 is 16 residues long. CDR3 coding DNA: TGTGCTAGCAGCTTAGACGACCTGAGCAGGTCCTACGAGCAGTACTTC. This translates into CASSLDDLSRSYEQYF.